This T cell receptor beta chain was sequenced in a study of early T cells in non-severe SARS-CoV-2 infection. On the study more broadly: Sequenced bulk RNA came from whole blood that was unsorted, and chains were unpaired.

TCRdb used MiXCR to reprocess the 5' RACE reads, holding one entry per CDR3 protein. The repertoire has more than 45,000 distinct CDR3 sequences, around 12% of them found once; the top ten carry around 3.5%. This TCR came from an adult who was a healthcare worker with PCR-confirmed SARS-CoV-2 infection or an uninfected control (not recorded which). Input material: whole blood.

CDR3 nucleotides: TGTGCCAGCAGTTACGGAAAAATTAACACTGAAGCTTTCTTT. Protein sequence: CASSYGKINTEAFF. The chain joins TRBV6-5 to TRBJ1-1; D call uncertain. The ends were cut back, 2 bases at V and 2 bases at J, with 9 bases in the middle. CDR3 length equals 14 residues. CDR1 and CDR2 (germline): MNHEY, SVGAGI.